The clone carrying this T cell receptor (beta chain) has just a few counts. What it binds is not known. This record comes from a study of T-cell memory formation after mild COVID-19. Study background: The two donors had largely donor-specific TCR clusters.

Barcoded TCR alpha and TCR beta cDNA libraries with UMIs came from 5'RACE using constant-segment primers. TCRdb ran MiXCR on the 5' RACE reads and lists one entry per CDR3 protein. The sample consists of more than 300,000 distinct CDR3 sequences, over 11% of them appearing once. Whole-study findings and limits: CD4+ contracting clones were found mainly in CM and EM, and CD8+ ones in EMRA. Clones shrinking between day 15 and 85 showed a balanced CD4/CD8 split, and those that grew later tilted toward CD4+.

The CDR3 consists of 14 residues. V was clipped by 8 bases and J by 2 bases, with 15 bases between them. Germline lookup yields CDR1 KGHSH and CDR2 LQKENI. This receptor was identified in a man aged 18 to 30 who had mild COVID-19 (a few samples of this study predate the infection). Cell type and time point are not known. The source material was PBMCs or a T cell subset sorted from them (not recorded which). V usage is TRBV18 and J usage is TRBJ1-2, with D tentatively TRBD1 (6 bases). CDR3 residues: CASQITGSNYGYTF. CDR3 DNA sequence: TGTGCCAGCCAGATCACAGGGTCCAACTATGGCTACACCTTC. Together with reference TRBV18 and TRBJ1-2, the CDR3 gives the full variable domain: NAGVMQNPRHLVRRRGQEARLRCSPMKGHSHVYWYRQLPEEGLKFMVYLQKENIIDESGMPKERFSAEFPKEGPSILRIQQVVRGDSAAYFCASQITGSNYGYTFGSGTRLTVV.